Listed here are 11 T cell receptor beta chains from one sample, sequenced in a study of Ad26.COV2.S vaccination and SARS-CoV-2 variants. Stated treatment: 19 received Ad26.COV2.S at low or high dose, single or two shots; about 5 received placebo; per-sample allocation not given. Sampling happened 63 days after the first vaccine or placebo injection. The protocol was immunoSEQ multiplex PCR, while the TCRdb copy is restricted to in-frame clones and leaves out a portion. The sample holds roughly 420,000 clones, 85% to 90% seen once. Source: peripheral blood, taken in a trial of Ad26.COV2.S vaccine versus placebo. These receptors came from a person between 18 and 65 years old who received the Ad26.COV2.S COVID-19 vaccine or a placebo.

The gene calls are TRBV7-2 and TRBJ1-2; possible D gene TRBD1, 5 bases. Germline V gene sequence: CDR1 SGHTA, CDR2 FQGNSA. The CDR3 length is 15 residues. Trimming shortened V by 7 bases and J by 4 bases, and 19 bases separated the two germline ends. Here the CDR3 reads CASTRGGQGSYGYTF. The DNA of the CDR3 is TGTGCCAGCACTCGAGGCGGGCAGGGTAGCTATGGCTACACCTTC.

CDR3 coding DNA: TGTGCCACCAGCAGACCCCCCCGAGCGAATGAGCAGTTCTTC. Its protein is CATSRPPRANEQFF. V gene TRBV15 combines with J gene TRBJ2-1; D remains ambiguous. Germline V gives CDR1 LNHNV, CDR2 YYDKDF (reference sequence). The CDR3 sequence is 14 residues long. Trimming left V 2 bases short and J 7 bases short, with 12 bases between. Drawing the rest from reference TRBV15 and TRBJ2-1, the complete variable domain is DAMVIQNPRYQVTQFGKPVTLSCSQTLNHNVMYWYQQKSSQAPKLLFHYYDKDFNNEADTPDNFQSRRPNTSFCFLDIRSPGLGDTAMYLCATSRPPRANEQFFGPGTRLTVL.

The V call is TRBV4-1, the J call TRBJ2-1; TRBD2 matches 7 bases. The CDR3 sequence is 17 residues long. CDR1 and CDR2 from the germline V gene are MGHRA and YSYEKL. With 2 bases clipped from V and 5 bases from J, the junction kept 12 bases outside the gene matches. As DNA, the CDR3 is TGCGCCAGCAGCCAACGGCAGGGACTACCACTCGACAATGAGCAGTTCTTC. This translates into CASSQRQGLPLDNEQFF.

The V gene is TRBV12-3 or TRBV12-4, the J gene TRBJ2-1; possibly TRBD1 for D (5 bases). This CDR3 contains 13 residues. The germline V and J ends were trimmed by 10 bases and 4 bases, with 14 bases remaining between them. The CDR3 region is CATRDAMYNEQFF. CDR3 bases: TGTGCCACCAGGGATGCGATGTACAATGAGCAGTTCTTC.

V and J are TRBV14 and TRBJ2-5; TRBD2 is a possible D gene (6 bases). V gave up 4 bases and J gave up 4 bases, with 10 bases separating them. The CDR3 runs 13 residues. Looked up from germline, CDR1 is SGHDN and CDR2 is FVKESK. CDR3 in amino acids: CASSPRLGETQYF. The CDR3 DNA follows: TGTGCCAGCAGCCCAAGACTAGGAGAGACCCAGTACTTC.

The gene calls are TRBV28 and TRBJ1-2; D not resolved. Germline V gene lookup returns CDR1 MDHEN and CDR2 SYDVKM. Trimming pared 7 bases from V and 8 bases from J, leaving 17 bases between. The CDR3 contains 13 residues. Here the CDR3 reads CASNLRSGSGYTF. The DNA of the CDR3 is TGTGCCAGCAACCTGAGGTCGGGTTCGGGCTACACCTTC.

This sequence joins TRBV29-1 and TRBJ2-2; 7 bases are shared with TRBD1. In germline, CDR1 is SQVTM, CDR2 ANQGSEA. CDR3 length equals 15 residues. V shed 3 bases, J shed 5 bases, and the junction held 9 bases outside the gene matches. CDR3 residues: CSVEKRGGGTGELFF. Written as DNA, the CDR3 is TGCAGCGTTGAGAAAAGAGGGGGCGGGACCGGGGAGCTGTTTTTT.

This sequence joins TRBV28 and TRBJ2-5, with TRBD2 as a possible D gene (6 bases). Germline CDR1 MDHEN, CDR2 SYDVKM. The CDR3 extends over 15 amino acids. Trimming shortened V by 6 bases and J by 4 bases, and 18 bases separated the two germline ends. Here the CDR3 reads CASSRRLGLRETQYF. CDR3 DNA: TGTGCCAGCAGCCGTCGACTAGGGTTAAGAGAGACCCAGTACTTC.

V and J are TRBV5-1 and TRBJ2-7, with D possibly matching TRBD1 (5 bases). Germline CDR1 SGHRS, CDR2 YFSETQ. With 1 base removed from V and 6 bases from J, the gap between germline ends came to 20 bases. The CDR3 has 16 residues. The CDR3 spells CASSLLGPSVFSEQYV. CDR3 sequence (DNA): TGCGCCAGCAGCTTGTTGGGGCCCTCAGTCTTTTCCGAGCAGTACGTC.

This chain links TRBV7-2 with TRBJ2-1; D gene unclear. Trimming removed 5 bases at V and 10 bases at J, with 18 bases between. The CDR3 consists of 14 residues. The germline gives CDR1 SGHTA, CDR2 FQGNSA. The DNA of the CDR3 is TGTGCCAGCAGCCTCCCGGTGGGGATTAAGGAGCAGTTCTTC. As protein: CASSLPVGIKEQFF. Variable domain in full (rest from reference TRBV7-2 and TRBJ2-1): GAGVSQSPSNKVTEKGKDVELRCDPISGHTALYWYRQSLGQGLEFLIYFQGNSAPDKSGLPSDRFSAERTGGSVSTLTIQRTQQEDSAVYLCASSLPVGIKEQFFGPGTRLTVL.

Only a few counts were recorded for this clone. The chain recombines TRBV10-2 with TRBJ1-3; TRBD1 matches 7 bases. Trimming at V came to 6 bases and at J to 4 bases, leaving 6 bases not matched to a gene. This CDR3 has 14 residues. Germline CDR1 reads WSHSY; CDR2 reads SAAADI. CDR3 bases: TGCGCCAGCAGGGCGACAGGGCGAGGAAACACCATATATTTT. Encoded protein: CASRATGRGNTIYF.